This record looks at one T cell receptor beta chain sequence and its context. The sample belongs to a study of cytomegalovirus exposure and HLA in healthy donors. The study ran its PCR with 60 Vbeta and 13 Jbeta primers. Here immunoSEQ multiplex PCR was the method, and the copy in TCRdb shows in-frame clones only, minus some. The table shows 140,000 to 150,000 clones, with more than 7.5% occurring only once. Participants comprised healthy donors of bone marrow. Trimming cost V 4 bases and J 8 bases, with 18 bases left between them. This CDR3 is built from 15 residues. Germline loops: CDR1 MRHNA, CDR2 SNTAGT.

The material sequenced was PBMCs. This clonotype was sampled from a man aged 50 or older in good health and CMV-seronegative. The chain joins TRBV6-4 to TRBJ2-1; possible D gene TRBD2, 6 bases. Here the CDR3 reads CASSAARDSSDEQFF. The DNA of the CDR3 is TGTGCCAGCAGTGCGGCCCGGGACTCCAGCGATGAGCAGTTCTTC.